These 17 T cell receptor beta chains share one sample of origin, sequenced in a study of regulatory T cells in long-lasting Graves disease. Researchers made TCR beta libraries by using iRepertoire HTBI primers and running Arm-PCR on CDR3 regions. From the multiplex PCR reads, TCRdb called clonotypes with MiXCR, one entry per CDR3 protein. This sample carries around 450,000 distinct CDR3 sequences, 20% to 25% of them seen once, and the ten largest clones take roughly 7%. Described time point: persistent/refractory GD, antithyroid drugs over 5 years with positive TRAb. Generation of the TCR library employed RNA extracted from PBMCs. Specimen: peripheral blood mononuclear cells (PBMCs), collected when the disease was refractory, from a patient treated with antithyroid drugs. These receptors were taken from a female donor with Graves disease.

The chain is built from TRBV7-8 and TRBJ2-4; D gene unclear. Germline CDR1 SGHVS, CDR2 FQNEAQ. The CDR3 runs to 14 residues. V was cut by 1 base and J by 0 bases, with 4 bases left in between. As DNA, the CDR3 is TGTGCCAGCAGCTTAGAATTAGCCAAAAACATTCAGTACTTC. Translation gives CASSLELAKNIQYF.

There are many counts of this clonotype. The DNA for the CDR3 is TGTGCCAGCAGTTACTCGTCGGAGGGACTAGCGGGATACATCTACGAGCAGTACTTC. The encoded protein is CASSYSSEGLAGYIYEQYF. This chain connects TRBV6-2 or TRBV6-3 to TRBJ2-7; 13 bases align to TRBD2. The CDR3 has 19 residues. Germline CDR1 is MNHEY and CDR2 is SVGEGT. With 0 bases clipped from V and 3 bases from J, the junction kept 11 bases outside the gene matches.

The chain joins TRBV9 to TRBJ2-2, with 7 bases lining up with TRBD2. Germline-derived CDR1 and CDR2 are SGDLS and YYNGEE. J lost 5 bases, V lost 4 bases, and 8 bases had no gene match. The length of the CDR3 is 15 residues. This CDR3 is CASSPWGGVTGELFF. The CDR3 DNA is TGTGCCAGCAGCCCGTGGGGGGGGGTGACCGGGGAGCTGTTTTTT.

This clonotype appeared a few times. The V gene is TRBV5-6, the J gene TRBJ1-1; 7 bases are a match to TRBD1. The J segment lost 11 bases and the V segment lost 1 base, leaving 20 bases of the junction unmatched. The CDR3 consists of 17 residues. Per the germline V gene, CDR1 is SGHDT and CDR2 is YYEEEE. The CDR3: CASSLFMVRGQRVGAFF. CDR3 bases: TGTGCCAGCAGCTTGTTTATGGTGAGGGGGCAAAGGGTCGGCGCTTTCTTT.

For the CDR3, the DNA is TGTGCCAGCAGCAGGACTAGCGGGACACTTTCCGGGGAGCTGTTTTTT. Protein product: CASSRTSGTLSGELFF. This chain joins TRBV6-1 and TRBJ2-2, with 12 bases aligning to TRBD2. The trim removed 6 bases at V and 6 bases at J, leaving 8 bases unmatched. The CDR3 is made up of 16 amino acids. Per germline, CDR1 MNHNS and CDR2 SASEGT.

This clonotype showed up many times. V gene TRBV28 combines with J gene TRBJ1-4; 8 nucleotides match TRBD1. The V gene's germline CDR1 is MDHEN and CDR2 SYDVKM. This CDR3 contains 14 residues. The trim removed 3 bases at V and 5 bases at J, leaving 2 bases unmatched. CDR3 sequence reads: CASSLGQANEKLFF. CDR3 sequence (DNA): TGTGCCAGCAGTTTGGGACAGGCAAATGAAAAACTGTTTTTT.

This clonotype was seen repeatedly, ten times or more. J is TRBJ1-4 and V is TRBV6-1, with TRBD1 matching 7 bases. There are 18 residues in the CDR3. Trimming at V came to 3 bases and at J to 0 bases, leaving 10 bases not matched to a gene. The germline V gene has CDR1 MNHNS and CDR2 SASEGT. CDR3 sequence (DNA): TGTGCCAGCAGTGAGGAGTCGGGACAGTGGACAACTAATGAAAAACTGTTTTTT. It encodes CASSEESGQWTTNEKLFF.

This rearrangement joins TRBV20-1 to TRBJ2-7, with D unclear. Trimming stripped 2 bases from V and 2 bases from J, with 4 bases between. CDR3 length: 11 amino acids. Per germline, CDR1 DFQATT and CDR2 SNEGSKA (reference sequence). CDR3 nucleotide sequence: TGCAGTGCTAGACAGACCTACGAGCAGTACTTC. Translated, it gives CSARQTYEQYF.

This clonotype was recorded a few times. The J gene is TRBJ2-1, the V gene TRBV28; 11 bases are shared with TRBD2. This CDR3 is 14 amino acids long. V gave up 5 bases and J gave up 4 bases; unmatched junction bases: 1. The germline gives CDR1 MDHEN, CDR2 SYDVKM. CDR3 coding DNA: TGTGCCAGCAGTCGACTAGCGGGGTACAATGAGCAGTTCTTC. Its protein product is CASSRLAGYNEQFF.

This chain joins TRBV5-1 and TRBJ2-5, with 7 bases that match TRBD1. Germline-derived CDR1 and CDR2 are SGHRS and YFSETQ. Unmatched junction bases numbered 6, after V lost 4 bases and J lost 3 bases. CDR3 size: 14 residues. The CDR3 region is CASSKGQAEETQYF. DNA for the CDR3: TGCGCCAGCAGCAAAGGACAGGCGGAAGAGACCCAGTACTTC.

The chain links TRBV6-1 to TRBJ2-4, with 7 bases aligning to TRBD1. The CDR3 consists of 12 residues. The V gene end was trimmed by 9 bases and the J gene end by 4 bases; junction bases not matched to a gene: 3. Germline V lookup: CDR1 MNHNS, CDR2 SASEGT. CDR3 DNA sequence: TGTGCCAGTACAGGGGAGAAAAACATTCAGTACTTC. Its protein product is CASTGEKNIQYF.

V gene TRBV27 combines with J gene TRBJ1-3, with unresolved D. This CDR3 has 14 residues. Germline assignment: CDR1 MNHEY and CDR2 SMNVEV (reference sequence). The V end lost 8 bases, the J end lost 0 bases, and 11 bases lay between the germline ends. The DNA for the CDR3 is TGTGCCAGCTCCAGACTATCCTCTGGAAACACCATATATTTT. It yields the protein CASSRLSSGNTIYF.

The chain joins TRBV27 to TRBJ2-7; TRBD2 agrees at 8 bases. The CDR3 consists of 14 residues. CDR1 and CDR2 from the germline V gene are MNHEY and SMNVEV (reference sequence). J was trimmed by 5 bases and V by 6 bases; bases with no gene match: 9. CDR3 region: CASRTGTRGHEQYF. In DNA, the CDR3 is TGTGCCAGCAGAACCGGGACTAGAGGCCACGAGCAGTACTTC.

The V gene is TRBV12-3 or TRBV12-4, the J gene TRBJ2-7, with 8 positions matching TRBD1. The CDR3 sequence is 17 residues long. V shed 6 bases, J shed 3 bases, and the junction held 16 bases outside the gene matches. Here the CDR3 reads CASRFPLQGANLYEQYF. In nucleotides, the CDR3 is TGTGCCAGCAGATTCCCCCTCCAGGGGGCGAACCTCTACGAGCAGTACTTC.

This clonotype was seen repeatedly, ten times or more. The CDR3 region has the DNA TGTGCCAGCAGCTGGGGACGAGGACAGGGGCCTTCCCTCTATGGCTACACCTTC. Translated: CASSWGRGQGPSLYGYTF. This chain links TRBV28 with TRBJ1-2; TRBD1 matches at 9 bases. The CDR3 is 18 amino acids. The V gene's germline CDR1 is MDHEN and CDR2 SYDVKM. V was pared by 6 bases and J by 4 bases, with 18 bases of the junction left unmatched.

This clonotype turned up a few times. J is TRBJ1-6 and V is TRBV4-1, with D unresolved. V dropped 1 base and J dropped 9 bases, with 7 bases sitting between them. CDR3 length: 13 amino acids. Germline V lookup: CDR1 MGHRA, CDR2 YSYEKL. The CDR3 DNA reads as TGCGCCAGCAGCCAAGTGCCGAGTTCACCCCTCCACTTT. It specifies CASSQVPSSPLHF.

The chain has TRBV6-1 and TRBJ2-3; D ambiguous. The CDR3 runs to 14 residues. With 7 bases removed from V and 2 bases from J, the gap between germline ends came to 13 bases. CDR1 and CDR2 from the germline V gene are MNHNS and SASEGT. The CDR3 sequence is CASTLVGSTDTQYF. CDR3 nucleotides: TGTGCCAGCACCCTGGTGGGGTCCACAGATACGCAGTATTTT.